This T cell receptor (beta chain) was retrieved from a study of shared clonotypes between healthy human individuals. Assay: immunoSEQ multiplex PCR; the TCRdb copy retains only in-frame clones and omits some. The data show fewer than 650,000 clones, roughly 72% seen once. The CDR3 covers 19 residues. Trimming cost V 1 base and J 1 base; bases outside gene matches: 10. Germline CDR1 SGHAT, CDR2 FQNNGV. This clone turned up a few times. The V call is TRBV11-2, the J call TRBJ2-5, with 12 bases that match TRBD2. The sequencing sample was made of PBMCs. This sequence was found in a middle-aged woman in good health. Some clones in this sample may be carry-over from other donors' samples. The CDR3 nucleotides are TGTGCCAGCAGCTTAGGTGGGCGGACTAGCGGGGTTGTCCAAGAGACCCAGTACTTC. Protein sequence: CASSLGGRTSGVVQETQYF.